This TCR beta chain was observed in a study of blood T cell repertoires in COVID-19. In the study overall: The study drew acute and convalescent COVID-19 samples from the United States, Italy and Spain. Nucleic acid was either cDNA or gDNA, and it came from T cells, B-cell-depleted T cells, or PBMCs.

This clone has more than one count but fewer than ten. Germline assignment: CDR1 MNHEY and CDR2 SVGAGI. The trim removed 10 bases at V and 0 bases at J, leaving 5 bases unmatched. The CDR3 extends over 13 amino acids. Sequenced by immunoSEQ multiplex PCR; TCRdb stores in-frame clones only, minus some. The sample lists roughly 100,000 clones; 84% were seen once. This sequence joins TRBV6-5 and TRBJ2-7; 8 nucleotides agree with TRBD1. The sequenced sample was peripheral blood. This TCR was recovered from a human donor in a cohort sampled during active COVID-19. CDR3 nucleotides: TGTGCCAACGGGACAGGCTGCTCCTACGAGCAGTACTTC. Encoded protein: CANGTGCSYEQYF.